This T cell receptor (beta chain) was found in a study of blood T cells in healthy people across ages. This CDR3 has 15 residues. CDR1 and CDR2 (germline): LGHNA, YNFKEQ. V was cut by 1 base and J by 5 bases, with 14 bases left in between. The authors extracted at least 5 micrograms of total RNA per sample. A J-beta primer mix and a sample-barcoded 5' primer were used in a second PCR of about 7 to 12 cycles. In TCRdb, the 5' RACE reads were re-called with MiXCR into one record per CDR3 protein. The profile covers about 1,400,000 distinct CDR3 sequences, with approximately 63% appearing a single time and over 6.5% taken by the ten largest.

The sequencing sample was made of blood. The chain combines TRBV4-2 with TRBJ1-1; D may be TRBD1 (5 bases). The sequence came from a man in his late teens or twenties in good health. The CDR3 reads CASSQVAGLRTEAFF. CDR3 nucleotides: TGTGCCAGCAGCCAAGTAGCAGGGTTAAGGACTGAAGCTTTCTTT.